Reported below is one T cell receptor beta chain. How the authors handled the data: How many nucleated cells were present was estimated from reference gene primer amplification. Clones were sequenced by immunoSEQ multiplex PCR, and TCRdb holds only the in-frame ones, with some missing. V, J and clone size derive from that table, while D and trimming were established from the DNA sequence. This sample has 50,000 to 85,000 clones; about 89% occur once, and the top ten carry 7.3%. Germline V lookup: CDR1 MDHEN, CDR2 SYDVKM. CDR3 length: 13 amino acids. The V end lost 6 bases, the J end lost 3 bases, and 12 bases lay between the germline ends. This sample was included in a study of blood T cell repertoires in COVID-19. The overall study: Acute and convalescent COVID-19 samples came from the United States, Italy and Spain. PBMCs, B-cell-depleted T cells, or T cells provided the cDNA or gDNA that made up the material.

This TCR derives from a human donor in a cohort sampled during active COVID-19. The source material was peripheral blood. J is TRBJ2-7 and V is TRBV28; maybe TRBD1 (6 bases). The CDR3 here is CASRQGRNYEQYF. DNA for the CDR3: TGTGCCAGCAGACAGGGACGGAACTACGAGCAGTACTTC. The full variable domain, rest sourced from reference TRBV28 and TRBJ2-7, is DVKVTQSSRYLVKRTGEKVFLECVQDMDHENMFWYRQDPGLGLRLIYFSYDVKMKEKGDIPEGYSVSREKKERFSLILESASTNQTSMYLCASRQGRNYEQYFGPGTRLTVT.